This T cell receptor beta chain was sequenced in a study of pediatric ulcerative colitis. Study-level points and caveats: All ulcerative colitis patients, but no controls, carried two rectal clonotypes.

The repertoire was sequenced with immunoSEQ multiplex PCR; TCRdb's copy has only in-frame clones and lacks some. Among 37,000 or so clones listed, 70% to 90% were seen once. The ends were cut back, 5 bases at V and 5 bases at J, with 9 bases in the middle. Germline V lookup: CDR1 DFQATT, CDR2 SNEGSKA (reference sequence). This CDR3 has 11 residues. A note on this clone: Its matching antigen is unknown.

Sequencing was done on a sample of blood. This sequence joins TRBV20-1 and TRBJ2-5; the D is unclear. The receptor comes from a girl aged 10 to 17 with moderate ulcerative colitis. CDR3 coding DNA: TGCAGTGCTCAGCCCGGGGAGACCCAGTACTTC. Translation: CSAQPGETQYF.